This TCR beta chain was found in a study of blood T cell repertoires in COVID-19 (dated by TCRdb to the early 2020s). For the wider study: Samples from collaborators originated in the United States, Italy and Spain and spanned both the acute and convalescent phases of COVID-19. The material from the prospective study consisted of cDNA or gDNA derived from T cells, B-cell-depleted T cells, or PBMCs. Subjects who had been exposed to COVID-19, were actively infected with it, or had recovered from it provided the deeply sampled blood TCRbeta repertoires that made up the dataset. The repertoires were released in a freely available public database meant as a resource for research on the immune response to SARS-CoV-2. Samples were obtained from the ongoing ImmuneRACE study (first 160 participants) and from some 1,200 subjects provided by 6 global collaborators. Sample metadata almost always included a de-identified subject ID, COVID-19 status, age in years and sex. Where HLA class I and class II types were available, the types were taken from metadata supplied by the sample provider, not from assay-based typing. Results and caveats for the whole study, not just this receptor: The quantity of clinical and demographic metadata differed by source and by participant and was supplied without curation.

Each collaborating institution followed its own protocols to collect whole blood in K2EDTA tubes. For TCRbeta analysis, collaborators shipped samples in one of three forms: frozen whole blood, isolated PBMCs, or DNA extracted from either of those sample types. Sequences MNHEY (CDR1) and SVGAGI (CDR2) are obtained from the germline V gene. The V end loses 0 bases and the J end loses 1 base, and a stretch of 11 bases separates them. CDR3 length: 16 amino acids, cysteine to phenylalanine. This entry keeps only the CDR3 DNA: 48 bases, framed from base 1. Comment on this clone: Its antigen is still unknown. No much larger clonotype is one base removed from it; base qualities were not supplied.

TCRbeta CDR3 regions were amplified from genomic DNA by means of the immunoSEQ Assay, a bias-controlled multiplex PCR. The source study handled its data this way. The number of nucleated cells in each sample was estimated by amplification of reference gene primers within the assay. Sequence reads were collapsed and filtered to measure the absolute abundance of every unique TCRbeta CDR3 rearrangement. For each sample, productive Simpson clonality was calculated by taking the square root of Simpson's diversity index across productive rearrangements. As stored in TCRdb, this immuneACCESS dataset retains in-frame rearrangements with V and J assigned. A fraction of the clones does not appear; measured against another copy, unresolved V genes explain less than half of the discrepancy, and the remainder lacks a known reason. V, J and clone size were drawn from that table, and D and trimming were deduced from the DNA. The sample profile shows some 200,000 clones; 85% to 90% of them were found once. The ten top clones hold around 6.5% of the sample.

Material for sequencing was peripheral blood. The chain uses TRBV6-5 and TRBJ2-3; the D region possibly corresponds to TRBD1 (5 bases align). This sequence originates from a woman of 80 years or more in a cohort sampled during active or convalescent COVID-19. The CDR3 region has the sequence CASSYSRTLGTDTQYF. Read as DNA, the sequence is TGTGCCAGCAGTTACTCCCGGACACTCGGCACAGATACGCAGTATTTT.